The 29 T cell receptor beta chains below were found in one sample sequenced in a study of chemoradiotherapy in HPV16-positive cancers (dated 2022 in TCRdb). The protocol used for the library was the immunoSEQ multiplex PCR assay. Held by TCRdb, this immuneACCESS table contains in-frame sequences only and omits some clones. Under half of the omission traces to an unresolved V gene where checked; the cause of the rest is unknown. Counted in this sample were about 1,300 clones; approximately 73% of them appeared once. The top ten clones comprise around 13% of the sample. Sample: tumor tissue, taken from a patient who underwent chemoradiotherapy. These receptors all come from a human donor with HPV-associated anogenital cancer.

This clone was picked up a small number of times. CDR3 DNA: TGCGCCAGCAGCCCGGAGGGGCGGCCCTACGAGCAGTACTTC. This codes for CASSPEGRPYEQYF. The V call is TRBV5-1, the J call TRBJ2-7, with a weak D call TRBD2 (6 bases). Deletions cut 4 bases from V and 2 bases from J, with 13 bases between. The CDR3 sequence is 14 residues long. Germline CDR1 and CDR2: SGHRS and YFSETQ.

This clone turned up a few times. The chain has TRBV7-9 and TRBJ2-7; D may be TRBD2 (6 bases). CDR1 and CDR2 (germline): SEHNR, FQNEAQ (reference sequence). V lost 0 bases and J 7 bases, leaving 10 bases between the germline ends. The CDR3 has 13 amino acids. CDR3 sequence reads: CASSLAGGGEQYF. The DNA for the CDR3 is TGTGCCAGCAGCTTAGCCGGGGGTGGAGAGCAGTACTTC.

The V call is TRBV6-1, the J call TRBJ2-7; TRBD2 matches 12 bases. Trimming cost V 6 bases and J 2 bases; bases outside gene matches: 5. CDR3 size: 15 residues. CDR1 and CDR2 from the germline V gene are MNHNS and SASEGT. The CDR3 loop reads CASRTSGSVTYEQYF. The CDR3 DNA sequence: TGTGCCAGCAGGACTAGCGGGAGTGTTACCTACGAGCAGTACTTC.

CDR3 nucleotide sequence: TGTGCCAGTAGCCCCCTCGGGGCGAACACTGAAGCTTTCTTT. It encodes CASSPLGANTEAFF. The chain recombines TRBV19 with TRBJ1-1; a possible D gene is TRBD1 (5 bases). The CDR3 loop spans 14 amino acids. CDR1 LNHDA and CDR2 SQIVND come from the germline V gene (reference sequence). Trimming removed 6 bases at V and 1 base at J, with 12 bases between.

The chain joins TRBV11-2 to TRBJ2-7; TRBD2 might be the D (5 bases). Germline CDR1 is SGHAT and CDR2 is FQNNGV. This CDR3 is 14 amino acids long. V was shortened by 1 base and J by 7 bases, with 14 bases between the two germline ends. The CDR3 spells CASSLGGSTHEQYF. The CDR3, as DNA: TGTGCCAGCAGCTTAGGAGGGAGTACTCATGAGCAGTACTTC. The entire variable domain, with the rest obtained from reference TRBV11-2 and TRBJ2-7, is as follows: EAGVAQSPRYKIIEKRQSVAFWCNPISGHATLYWYQQILGQGPKLLIQFQNNGVVDDSQLPKDRFSAERLKGVDSTLKIQPAKLEDSAVYLCASSLGGSTHEQYFGPGTRLTVT.

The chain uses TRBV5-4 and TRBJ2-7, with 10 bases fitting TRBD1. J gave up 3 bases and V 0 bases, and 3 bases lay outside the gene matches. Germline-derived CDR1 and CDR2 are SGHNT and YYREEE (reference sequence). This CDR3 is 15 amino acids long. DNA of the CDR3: TGTGCCAGCAGCTTGGAAGGGACAGGGGTCTACGAGCAGTACTTC. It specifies CASSLEGTGVYEQYF.

CDR3 in DNA: TGCAGCGTTCTGACAGGGCCCTACGAGCAGTACTTC. This translates into CSVLTGPYEQYF. This chain uses TRBV29-1 with TRBJ2-7; 7 bases align to TRBD1. The CDR3 length is 12 residues. Per germline, CDR1 SQVTM and CDR2 ANQGSEA. V shed 5 bases, J shed 2 bases, and the junction held 3 bases outside the gene matches.

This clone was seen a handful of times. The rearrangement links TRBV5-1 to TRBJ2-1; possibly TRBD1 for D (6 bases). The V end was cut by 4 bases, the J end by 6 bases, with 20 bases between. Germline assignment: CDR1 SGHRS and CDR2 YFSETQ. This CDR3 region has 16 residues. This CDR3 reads CASSGSGQAIPNEQFF. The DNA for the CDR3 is TGCGCCAGCAGCGGGTCGGGACAAGCGATACCCAATGAGCAGTTCTTC.

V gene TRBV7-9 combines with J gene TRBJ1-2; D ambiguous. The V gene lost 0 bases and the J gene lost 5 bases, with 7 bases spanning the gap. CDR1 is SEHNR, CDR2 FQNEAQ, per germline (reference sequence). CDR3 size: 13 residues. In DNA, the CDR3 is TGTGCCAGCAGCTTAGCGTTAGTTTATGGCTACACCTTC. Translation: CASSLALVYGYTF.

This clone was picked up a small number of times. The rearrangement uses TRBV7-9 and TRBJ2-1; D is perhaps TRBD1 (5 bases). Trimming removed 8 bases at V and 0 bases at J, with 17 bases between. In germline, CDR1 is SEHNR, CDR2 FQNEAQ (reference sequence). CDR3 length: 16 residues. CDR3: CASGGLQDSSYNEQFF. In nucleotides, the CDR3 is TGTGCCAGCGGTGGGTTACAGGATAGCTCCTACAATGAGCAGTTCTTC.

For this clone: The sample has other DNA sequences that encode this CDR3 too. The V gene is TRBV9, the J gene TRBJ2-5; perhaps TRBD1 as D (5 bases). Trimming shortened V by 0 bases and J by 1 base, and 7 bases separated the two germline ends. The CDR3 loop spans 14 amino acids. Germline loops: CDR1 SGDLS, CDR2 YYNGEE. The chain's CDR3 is CASSVGGGQETQYF. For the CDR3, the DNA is TGTGCCAGCAGCGTAGGGGGCGGCCAAGAGACCCAGTACTTC. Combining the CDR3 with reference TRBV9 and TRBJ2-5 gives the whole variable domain DSGVTQTPKHLITATGQRVTLRCSPRSGDLSVYWYQQSLDQGLQFLIQYYNGEERAKGNILERFSAQQFPDLHSELNLSSLELGDSALYFCASSVGGGQETQYFGPGTRLLVL.

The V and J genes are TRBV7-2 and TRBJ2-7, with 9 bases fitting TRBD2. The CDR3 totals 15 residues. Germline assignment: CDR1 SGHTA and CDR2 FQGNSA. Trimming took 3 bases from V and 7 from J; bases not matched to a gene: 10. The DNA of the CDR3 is TGTGCCAGCAGCTTCGGCGGGAGGGCCCAGGAAGAGCAGTACTTC. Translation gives CASSFGGRAQEEQYF.

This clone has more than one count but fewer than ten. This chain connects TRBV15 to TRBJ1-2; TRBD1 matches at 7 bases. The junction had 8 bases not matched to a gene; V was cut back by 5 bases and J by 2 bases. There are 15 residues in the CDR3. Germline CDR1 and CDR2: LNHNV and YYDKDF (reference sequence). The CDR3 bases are TGTGCCACCAGCGCTAACAGGGGTTTAAACTATGGCTACACCTTC. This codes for CATSANRGLNYGYTF.

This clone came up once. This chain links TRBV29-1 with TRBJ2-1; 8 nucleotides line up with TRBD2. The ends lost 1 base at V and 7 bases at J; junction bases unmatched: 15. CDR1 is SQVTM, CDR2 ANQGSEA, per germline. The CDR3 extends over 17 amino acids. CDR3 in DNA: TGCAGCGTTGAAGCTTTCCCCGGGACTAGTTATGCGAATGAGCAGTTCTTC. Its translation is CSVEAFPGTSYANEQFF.

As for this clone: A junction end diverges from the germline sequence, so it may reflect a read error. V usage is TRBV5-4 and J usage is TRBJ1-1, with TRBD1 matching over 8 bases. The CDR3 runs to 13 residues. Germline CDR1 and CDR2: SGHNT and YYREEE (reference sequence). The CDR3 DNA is TGTGCCAGCAGCTGGGACAGGAACCCTGAAGCTTTCTTT. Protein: CASSWDRNPEAFF.

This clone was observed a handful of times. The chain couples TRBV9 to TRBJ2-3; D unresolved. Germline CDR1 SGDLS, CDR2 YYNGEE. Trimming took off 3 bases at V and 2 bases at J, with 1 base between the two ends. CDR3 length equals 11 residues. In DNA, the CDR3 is TGTGCCAGCAGCGACACAGATACGCAGTATTTT. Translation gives CASSDTDTQYF. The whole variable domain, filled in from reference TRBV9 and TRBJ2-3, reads DSGVTQTPKHLITATGQRVTLRCSPRSGDLSVYWYQQSLDQGLQFLIQYYNGEERAKGNILERFSAQQFPDLHSELNLSSLELGDSALYFCASSDTDTQYFGPGTRLTVL.

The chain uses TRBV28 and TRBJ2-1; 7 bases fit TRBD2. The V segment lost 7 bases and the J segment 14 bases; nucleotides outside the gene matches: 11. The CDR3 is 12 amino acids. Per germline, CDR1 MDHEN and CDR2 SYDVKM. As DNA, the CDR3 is TGTGCCAGCAATGACAGCGGGGAGGCAGAGTTCTTC. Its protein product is CASNDSGEAEFF.

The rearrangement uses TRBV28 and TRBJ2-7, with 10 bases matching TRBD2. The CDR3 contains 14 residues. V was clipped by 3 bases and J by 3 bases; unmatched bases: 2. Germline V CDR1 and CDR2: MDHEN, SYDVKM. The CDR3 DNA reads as TGTGCCAGCAGTTTCGCTAGCGGGAGCTACGAGCAGTACTTC. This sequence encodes CASSFASGSYEQYF.

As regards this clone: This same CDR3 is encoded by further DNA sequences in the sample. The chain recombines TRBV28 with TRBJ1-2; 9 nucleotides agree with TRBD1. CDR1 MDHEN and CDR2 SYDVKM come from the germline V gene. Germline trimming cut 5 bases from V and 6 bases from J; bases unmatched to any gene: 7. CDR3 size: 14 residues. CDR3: CASSRGQGRDGYTF. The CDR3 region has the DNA TGTGCCAGCAGTCGAGGACAGGGGAGGGATGGCTACACCTTC.

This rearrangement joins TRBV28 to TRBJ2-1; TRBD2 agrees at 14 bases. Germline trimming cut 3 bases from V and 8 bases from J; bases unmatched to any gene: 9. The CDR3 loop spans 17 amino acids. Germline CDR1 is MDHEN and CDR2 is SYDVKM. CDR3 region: CASSLRTGTSGSYEQFF. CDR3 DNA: TGTGCCAGCAGTTTGAGAACCGGGACTAGCGGGAGCTATGAGCAGTTCTTC.

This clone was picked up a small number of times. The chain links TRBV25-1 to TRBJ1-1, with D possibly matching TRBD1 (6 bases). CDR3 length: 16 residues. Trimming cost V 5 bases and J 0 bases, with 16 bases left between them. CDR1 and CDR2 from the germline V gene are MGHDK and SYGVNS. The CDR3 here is CASSSQSGQMNTEAFF. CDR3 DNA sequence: TGTGCCAGCAGTAGCCAATCCGGACAGATGAACACTGAAGCTTTCTTT. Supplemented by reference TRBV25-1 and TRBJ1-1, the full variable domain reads EADIYQTPRYLVIGTGKKITLECSQTMGHDKMYWYQQDPGMELHLIHYSYGVNSTEKGDLSSESTVSRIRTEHFPLTLESARPSHTSQYLCASSSQSGQMNTEAFFGQGTRLTVV.

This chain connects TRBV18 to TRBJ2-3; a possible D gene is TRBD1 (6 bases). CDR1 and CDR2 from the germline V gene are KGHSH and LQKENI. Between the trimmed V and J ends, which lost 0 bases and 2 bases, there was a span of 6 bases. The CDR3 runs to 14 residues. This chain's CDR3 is CASSPPGATDTQYF. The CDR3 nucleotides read TGTGCCAGCTCACCACCGGGGGCCACAGATACGCAGTATTTT.

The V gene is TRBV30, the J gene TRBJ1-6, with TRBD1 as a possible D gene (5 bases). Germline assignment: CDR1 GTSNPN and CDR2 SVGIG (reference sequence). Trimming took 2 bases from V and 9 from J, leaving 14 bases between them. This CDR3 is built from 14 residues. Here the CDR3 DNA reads TGTGCCTGGAGTTCGACTACGGGGGGTTCACCCCTCCACTTT. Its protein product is CAWSSTTGGSPLHF.

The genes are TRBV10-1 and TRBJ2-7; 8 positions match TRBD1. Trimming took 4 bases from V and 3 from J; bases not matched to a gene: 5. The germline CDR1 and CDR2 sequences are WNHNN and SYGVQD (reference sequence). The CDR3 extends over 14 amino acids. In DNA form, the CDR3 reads TGCGCCAGCAGTGCCCAGGGGGCATTCTACGAGCAGTACTTC. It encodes CASSAQGAFYEQYF.

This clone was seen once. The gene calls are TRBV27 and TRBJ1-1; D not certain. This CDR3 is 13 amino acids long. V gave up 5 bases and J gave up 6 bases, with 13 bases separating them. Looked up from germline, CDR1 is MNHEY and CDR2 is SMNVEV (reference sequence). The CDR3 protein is CASSPLGGAEAFF. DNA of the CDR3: TGTGCCAGCAGTCCCTTGGGCGGGGCTGAAGCTTTCTTT.

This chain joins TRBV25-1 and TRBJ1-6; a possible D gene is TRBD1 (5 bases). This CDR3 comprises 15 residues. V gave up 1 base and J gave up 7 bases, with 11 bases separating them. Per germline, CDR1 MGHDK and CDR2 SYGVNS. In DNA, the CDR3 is TGTGCCAGCAGTGAATTGGAGGGGTCCAATTCACCCCTCCACTTT. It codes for CASSELEGSNSPLHF.

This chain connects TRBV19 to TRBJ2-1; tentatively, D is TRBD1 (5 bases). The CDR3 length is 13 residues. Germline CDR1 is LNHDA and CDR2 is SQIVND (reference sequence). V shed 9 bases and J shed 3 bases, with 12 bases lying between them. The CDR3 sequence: CASRRTFYNEQFF. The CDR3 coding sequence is TGTGCCAGCAGACGGACATTCTACAATGAGCAGTTCTTC.

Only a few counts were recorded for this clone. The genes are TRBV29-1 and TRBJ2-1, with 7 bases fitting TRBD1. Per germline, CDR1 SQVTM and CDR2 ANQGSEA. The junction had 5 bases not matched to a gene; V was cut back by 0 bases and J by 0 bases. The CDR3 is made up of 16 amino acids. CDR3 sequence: CSVEDPDRASYNEQFF. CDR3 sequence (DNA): TGCAGCGTTGAAGATCCCGACAGGGCCTCCTACAATGAGCAGTTCTTC.

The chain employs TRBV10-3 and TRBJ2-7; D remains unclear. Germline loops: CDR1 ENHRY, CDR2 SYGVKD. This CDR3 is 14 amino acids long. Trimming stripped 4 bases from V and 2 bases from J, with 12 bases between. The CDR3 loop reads CAISVAPGPYEQYF. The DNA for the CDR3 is TGTGCCATCAGTGTTGCTCCGGGTCCCTACGAGCAGTACTTC.